Presented here are 11 T cell receptor beta chains from one specimen sequenced in a study of cytotoxic CD8 clonotypes in ibrutinib-treated CLL. Method: immunoSEQ multiplex PCR; TCRdb's copy keeps in-frame clones and lacks some. Found here are about 80,000 clones, about 76% of them singletons; the top ten hold approximately 5.1%. Material: PBMCs, obtained after 12 months of ibrutinib treatment. The receptors derive from a human donor with chronic lymphocytic leukemia.

The chain combines TRBV2 with TRBJ2-5; weak D call: TRBD2 (5 bases). Germline V gene lookup returns CDR1 SNHLY and CDR2 FYNNEI. The V end was cut by 8 bases, the J end by 5 bases, with 12 bases between. CDR3 length: 12 amino acids. The CDR3 spells CASQRLVETQYF. As DNA, the CDR3 is TGTGCCAGCCAGCGGCTAGTGGAGACCCAGTACTTC.

The rearrangement uses TRBV30 and TRBJ1-4; D is possibly TRBD1 (5 bases). The germline CDR1 and CDR2 sequences are GTSNPN and SVGIG (reference sequence). The CDR3 extends over 13 amino acids. Trimming stripped 0 bases from V and 7 bases from J, with 9 bases between. This CDR3 reads CAWSVAGTEKLFF. Written as DNA, the CDR3 is TGTGCCTGGAGTGTTGCGGGGACTGAAAAACTGTTTTTT.

The V call is TRBV7-9, the J call TRBJ1-2; D perhaps matches TRBD1 (6 bases). Germline-derived CDR1 and CDR2 are SEHNR and FQNEAQ (reference sequence). CDR3 size: 12 residues. V was cut by 5 bases and J by 8 bases, with 12 bases left in between. The CDR3 loop reads CASSLRGEGYTF. The CDR3 nucleotides are TGTGCCAGCAGCCTCAGGGGTGAGGGCTACACCTTC.

J is TRBJ2-3 and V is TRBV5-4, with 15 nucleotides matching TRBD2. Trimming took 4 bases from V and 4 from J; bases not matched to a gene: 7. The CDR3 covers 17 residues. CDR1 is SGHNT, CDR2 YYREEE, per germline (reference sequence). CDR3 protein: CASSRTSGRAGADTQYF. CDR3 sequence (DNA): TGTGCCAGCAGCCGGACTAGCGGGAGGGCCGGGGCAGATACGCAGTATTTT.

On this clone: Within the sample, other DNA sequences also encode this same CDR3. The chain joins TRBV15 to TRBJ1-1; D is unclear. The germline CDR1 and CDR2 sequences are LNHNV and YYDKDF (reference sequence). V gave up 0 bases and J gave up 7 bases, with 6 bases separating them. The CDR3 spans 12 residues. The CDR3 nucleotides are TGTGCCACCAGCAGAGATCAAGGTGAAGCTTTCTTT. It yields the protein CATSRDQGEAFF.

The J gene is TRBJ1-6, the V gene TRBV4-1; the D gene is possibly TRBD1 (5 bases). The ends were cut back, 4 bases at V and 9 bases at J, with 19 bases in the middle. CDR1 MGHRA and CDR2 YSYEKL come from the germline V gene. The CDR3 is 16 residues long. CDR3: CASSPTQVPFFSPLHF. CDR3 DNA: TGCGCCAGCAGCCCTACACAGGTTCCCTTTTTTTCACCCCTCCACTTT.

A few counts support this clone. The chain carries TRBV5-1 and TRBJ2-3; D gene ambiguous. Per germline, CDR1 SGHRS and CDR2 YFSETQ. The V gene lost 3 bases and the J gene lost 6 bases, with 8 bases spanning the gap. The CDR3 length is 12 residues. CDR3 residues: CASSSGRDTQYF. CDR3 bases: TGCGCCAGCAGCTCTGGAAGGGATACGCAGTATTTT.

CDR3 protein: CASSPRGQAILNTEAFF. Written as DNA, the CDR3 is TGTGCCAGCTCACCGCGAGGACAGGCTATCTTGAACACTGAAGCTTTCTTT. J is TRBJ1-1 and V is TRBV18; 7 bases match TRBD1. Germline V gene sequence: CDR1 KGHSH, CDR2 LQKENI. J gave up 0 bases and V 3 bases, and 10 bases lay outside the gene matches. This CDR3 is 17 amino acids long. Using reference TRBV18 and TRBJ1-1 for the parts outside the CDR3, the full variable domain is NAGVMQNPRHLVRRRGQEARLRCSPMKGHSHVYWYRQLPEEGLKFMVYLQKENIIDESGMPKERFSAEFPKEGPSILRIQQVVRGDSAAYFCASSPRGQAILNTEAFFGQGTRLTVV.

V and J are TRBV28 and TRBJ2-7, with D tentatively TRBD1 (6 bases). This CDR3 is 13 amino acids long. CDR1 is MDHEN and CDR2 is SYDVKM in the germline V gene. V lost 1 base to trimming and J lost 8 bases, with 12 bases between them. CDR3 coding DNA: TGTGCCAGCAGTTTATTTGGGACACCCCAGCAGTACTTC. Its translation is CASSLFGTPQQYF.

This clone occurred a few times. The chain has TRBV27 and TRBJ2-4; 10 positions agree with TRBD2. The CDR3 consists of 14 residues. The junction had 6 bases not matched to a gene; V was cut back by 7 bases and J by 6 bases. Germline CDR1 is MNHEY and CDR2 is SMNVEV (reference sequence). The CDR3 nucleotides are TGTGCCAGCAAAAGCGGGGGGGCGGGAAACATTCAGTACTTC. Protein: CASKSGGAGNIQYF.

The chain couples TRBV28 to TRBJ2-7; 8 bases are shared with TRBD2. The CDR3 runs 12 residues. Trimming removed 6 bases from V and 4 bases from J; junction bases left unmatched: 2. The germline gives CDR1 MDHEN, CDR2 SYDVKM. This CDR3 reads CASRGLVYEQYF. CDR3 in DNA: TGTGCCAGCAGGGGACTAGTTTACGAGCAGTACTTC.